These 17 T cell receptor beta chains originate from one sample sequenced in a study of blood T cell repertoires in COVID-19. Method: immunoSEQ multiplex PCR; TCRdb's copy keeps in-frame clones and lacks some. Altogether over 200,000 clones are present, over 80% being singletons, with the ten largest covering roughly 4.9%. The sample taken for sequencing was peripheral blood. The receptors come from a human donor in a cohort sampled during active COVID-19.

This rearrangement joins TRBV15 to TRBJ2-7, with 14 bases matching TRBD2. V was pared by 2 bases and J by 7 bases, with 7 bases of the junction left unmatched. This CDR3 has 16 residues. Per germline, CDR1 LNHNV and CDR2 YYDKDF (reference sequence). The CDR3 region is CATSRPGLAGVREQYF. The CDR3 nucleotides are TGTGCCACCAGCAGACCGGGACTAGCGGGAGTCCGGGAGCAGTACTTC.

J is TRBJ2-3 and V is TRBV10-3; tentatively, D is TRBD2 (5 bases). The CDR3 runs to 16 residues. Trimming pared 4 bases from V and 0 bases from J, leaving 14 bases between. Germline V gene sequence: CDR1 ENHRY, CDR2 SYGVKD. The chain's CDR3 is CAISGGPSQSTDTQYF. The DNA of the CDR3 is TGTGCCATCAGTGGGGGTCCTAGCCAGAGCACAGATACGCAGTATTTT.

The chain has TRBV28 and TRBJ1-1; perhaps TRBD1 as D (5 bases). V dropped 7 bases and J dropped 6 bases, with 15 bases sitting between them. Germline V CDR1 and CDR2: MDHEN, SYDVKM. The CDR3 spans 13 residues. The CDR3 region is CASTTWGDPEAFF. The CDR3 bases are TGTGCCAGCACCACCTGGGGGGACCCTGAAGCTTTCTTT.

The CDR3 DNA reads as TGTGCCAGCACCTGGGGGGACTCTTACTCAGATACGCAGTATTTT. Protein sequence: CASTWGDSYSDTQYF. The V call is TRBV5-4, the J call TRBJ2-3; possibly TRBD2 for D (6 bases). V was clipped by 6 bases and J by 4 bases, with 18 bases between them. The germline gives CDR1 SGHNT, CDR2 YYREEE (reference sequence). The CDR3 is 15 residues long.

Of note for this clone: Additional DNA sequences in this sample encode the identical CDR3. This rearrangement joins TRBV28 to TRBJ1-1; D not resolved. The V and J ends lost 8 bases and 4 bases respectively, with 11 bases between them. Germline assignment: CDR1 MDHEN and CDR2 SYDVKM. The CDR3 sequence is 12 residues long. The CDR3, as DNA: TGTGCCAGCGGGCCCGGTGGCACTGAAGCTTTCTTT. Translation gives CASGPGGTEAFF.

The chain couples TRBV18 to TRBJ2-7; 13 bases map to TRBD2. Germline trimming cut 3 bases from V and 6 bases from J; bases unmatched to any gene: 5. This CDR3 is built from 15 residues. The germline gives CDR1 KGHSH, CDR2 LQKENI. The CDR3 nucleotides are TGTGCCAGCTCACCCAGCGGACTAGCGGGAGTCGAGCAGTACTTC. The encoded protein is CASSPSGLAGVEQYF.

Only a few counts were recorded for this clone. Other nucleotide sequences in the sample specify the same CDR3. The genes are TRBV6-6 and TRBJ1-1; TRBD1 matches at 7 bases. The trim removed 7 bases at V and 5 bases at J, leaving 7 bases unmatched. Germline values: CDR1 MNHNY, CDR2 SVGAGI (reference sequence). The CDR3 consists of 13 residues. CDR3 nucleotide sequence: TGTGCCAGCACCCGACAGGGAGGTACTGAAGCTTTCTTT. Amino acid sequence: CASTRQGGTEAFF.

J is TRBJ2-7 and V is TRBV13, with D maybe TRBD2 (6 bases). The CDR3 spans 14 residues. V lost 1 base and J 2 bases, leaving 9 bases between the germline ends. The V gene's germline CDR1 is PRHDT and CDR2 FYEKMQ (reference sequence). Here the CDR3 reads CASSLAGLPYEQYF. Written as DNA, the CDR3 is TGTGCCAGCAGCTTAGCGGGACTTCCCTACGAGCAGTACTTC.

The rearrangement links TRBV18 to TRBJ1-1, with no clear D. V lost 6 bases, J lost 1 base, and 15 bases lay in between. The germline gives CDR1 KGHSH, CDR2 LQKENI. The length of the CDR3 is 15 residues. This chain's CDR3 is CASSTGVQANTEAFF. In DNA form, the CDR3 reads TGTGCCAGCTCTACCGGGGTGCAGGCGAACACTGAAGCTTTCTTT.

This chain connects TRBV5-8 to TRBJ2-3, with 11 positions matching TRBD2. The length of the CDR3 is 16 residues. Trimming cost V 0 bases and J 1 base; bases outside gene matches: 1. CDR1 and CDR2 from the germline V gene are SGHTS and YDEGEE. The CDR3 spells CASSLGLAGRTDTQYF. CDR3 DNA: TGTGCCAGCAGCTTGGGACTAGCGGGACGCACAGATACGCAGTATTTT.

About this clone: Within the sample, other DNA sequences also encode this same CDR3. This chain joins TRBV6-5 and TRBJ2-1; the match to TRBD1 covers 10 bases. The CDR3 runs to 15 residues. V lost 4 bases to trimming and J lost 4 bases; unmatched junction nucleotides: 4. CDR1 is MNHEY, CDR2 SVGAGI, per germline. This CDR3 reads CASSSPGQGYNEQFF. CDR3 nucleotide sequence: TGTGCCAGCAGTTCTCCGGGACAGGGGTACAATGAGCAGTTCTTC.

The chain joins TRBV4-2 to TRBJ1-2; 7 bases agree with TRBD1. After removal of 0 bases from V and 7 bases from J, the junction contained 2 bases not matched to a gene. This CDR3 contains 13 residues. The germline V gene encodes CDR1 LGHNA and CDR2 YNFKEQ. CDR3 protein: CASSQDNRGGYTF. CDR3 nucleotide sequence: TGTGCCAGCAGCCAAGATAACAGGGGTGGCTACACCTTC.

The sample holds one count of this clone. The chain couples TRBV24-1 to TRBJ2-4; the D gene is possibly TRBD2 (6 bases). Trimming removed 6 bases from V and 1 base from J, with 12 bases in between. Germline V gene sequence: CDR1 KGHDR, CDR2 SFDVKD. This CDR3 is 15 amino acids long. The CDR3 sequence: CATSTGGAAKNIQYF. For the CDR3, the DNA is TGTGCCACCAGTACGGGCGGGGCGGCCAAAAACATTCAGTACTTC.

This clone was detected a few times. V gene TRBV3-1 (or the pseudogene TRBV3-2) combines with J gene TRBJ1-3; D remains ambiguous. The CDR3 has 15 residues. V lost 4 bases and J 0 bases, leaving 10 bases between the germline ends. CDR1 is LGHDT, CDR2 YNNKEL, per germline (reference sequence). The CDR3: CASSLALISGNTIYF. In DNA form, the CDR3 reads TGTGCCAGCAGCCTAGCCCTAATCTCTGGAAACACCATATATTTT.

The chain uses TRBV10-3 and TRBJ1-3; D is undetermined. With 2 bases removed from V and 2 bases from J, the gap between germline ends came to 10 bases. The V gene's germline CDR1 is ENHRY and CDR2 SYGVKD. The CDR3 length is 15 residues. The DNA of the CDR3 is TGTGCCATCAGTGAGACGGGGTTCGCTGGAAACACCATATATTTT. It codes for CAISETGFAGNTIYF.

The chain has TRBV9 and TRBJ2-7, with 7 positions matching TRBD1. The length of the CDR3 is 13 residues. The J segment lost 3 bases and the V segment lost 4 bases, leaving 4 bases of the junction unmatched. From germline, CDR1 is SGDLS and CDR2 YYNGEE. The CDR3 coding sequence is TGTGCCAGCAGCCTTCGGGACAGCTACGAGCAGTACTTC. It codes for CASSLRDSYEQYF.

This chain links TRBV27 with TRBJ1-5; a weak D match, TRBD1 (5 bases). CDR1 and CDR2 from the germline V gene are MNHEY and SMNVEV (reference sequence). The CDR3 is made up of 16 amino acids. V shed 3 bases and J shed 8 bases, with 20 bases lying between them. CDR3 residues: CASSFQGAPFKEPQHF. In DNA, the CDR3 is TGTGCCAGCAGTTTTCAAGGGGCTCCGTTTAAGGAGCCCCAGCATTTT.